This T cell receptor (beta chain) was sequenced during a study of regulatory T cells in long-lasting Graves disease. Study details: Over-5-year antithyroid drug use with positive TSH receptor antibodies defined persistent Graves' disease in the study.

TCR beta libraries were built with iRepertoire HTBI primers and Arm-PCR of CDR3 regions. A single record per CDR3 protein comes from TCRdb applying MiXCR to the multiplex PCR reads. The sample has about 470,000 distinct CDR3 sequences; roughly 20% are singletons. Study-level results: TCR diversity in persistent Graves' patients was below that of newly diagnosed ones. Sharing of public clonotypes was greater in persistent patients (about 2,700) than in new patients (almost 1,000). A reduction in accuracy may have resulted from the small sample size.

This CDR3 spans 13 amino acids. V lost 5 bases and J lost 5, with 13 bases in between. The germline V gene has CDR1 MDHEN and CDR2 SYDVKM. This clonotype was recorded many times. Its antigen is unknown. This sample's time point: persistent/refractory GD, antithyroid drugs over 5 years with positive TRAb. Researchers made the TCR library from RNA that was extracted from PBMCs. The source material was peripheral blood mononuclear cells (PBMCs), sampled when the disease was refractory, from a patient treated with antithyroid drugs. The receptor's source is a female donor with Graves disease. This chain connects TRBV28 to TRBJ2-7, with D perhaps given as TRBD1 or TRBD2 (7 bases each). This CDR3 is CASSPGGGHEQYF. CDR3 coding DNA: TGTGCCAGCAGTCCAGGGGGGGGCCACGAGCAGTACTTC. The complete variable domain, with remaining parts taken from reference TRBV28 and TRBJ2-7, reads DVKVTQSSRYLVKRTGEKVFLECVQDMDHENMFWYRQDPGLGLRLIYFSYDVKMKEKGDIPEGYSVSREKKERFSLILESASTNQTSMYLCASSPGGGHEQYFGPGTRLTVT.